Sequencing of this T cell receptor (beta chain) was carried out in a study of T-cell memory formation after mild COVID-19. General observations from the study: Clones that contracted from day 15 to 85 were balanced CD4/CD8, while later expanders leaned CD4+. Researchers report contracting CD4+ clones mostly in CM and EM, with CD8+ clones in EMRA. Whether second-wave clones peaking at day 37 were SARS-CoV-2 specific went unconfirmed.

CDR1 is LGHNA and CDR2 is YSLEER in the germline V gene. This CDR3 comprises 15 residues. V lost 4 bases to trimming and J lost 8 bases, with 20 bases between them. This clonotype was detected a few times. Antigen unknown. MiXCR was run by TCRdb on the 5' RACE reads, yielding one entry per CDR3 protein. The data show approximately 300,000 distinct CDR3 sequences, approximately 15% seen once. The TCR originated in a man aged 18 to 29 who had mild COVID-19 (a few samples of this study predate the infection). Cell type and time point are not known. Specimen: PBMCs or a T cell subset sorted from them (not recorded which). The chain couples TRBV4-3 to TRBJ1-1, with D perhaps matching TRBD1 (6 bases). The CDR3 DNA follows: TGCGCCAGCAGCCTAGAAGGCGCCGGGGGGCGCGAAGCTTTCTTT. Translating gives CASSLEGAGGREAFF.